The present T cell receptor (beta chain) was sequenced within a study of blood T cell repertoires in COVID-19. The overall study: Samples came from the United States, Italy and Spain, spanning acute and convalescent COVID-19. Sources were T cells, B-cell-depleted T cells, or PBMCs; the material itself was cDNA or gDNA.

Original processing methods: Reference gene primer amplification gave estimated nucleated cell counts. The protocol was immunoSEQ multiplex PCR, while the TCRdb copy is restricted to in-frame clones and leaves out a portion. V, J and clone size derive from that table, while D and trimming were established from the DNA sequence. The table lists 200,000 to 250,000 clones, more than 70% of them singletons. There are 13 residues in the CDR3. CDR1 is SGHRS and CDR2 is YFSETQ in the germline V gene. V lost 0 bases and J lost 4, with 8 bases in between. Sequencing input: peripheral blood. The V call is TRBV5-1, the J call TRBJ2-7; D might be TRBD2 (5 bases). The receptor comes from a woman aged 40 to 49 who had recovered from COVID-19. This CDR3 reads CASSLGQRYEQYF. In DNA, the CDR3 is TGCGCCAGCAGCTTGGGGCAGCGGTACGAGCAGTACTTC. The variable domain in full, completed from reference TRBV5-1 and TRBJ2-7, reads KAGVTQTPRYLIKTRGQQVTLSCSPISGHRSVSWYQQTPGQGLQFLFEYFSETQRNKGNFPGRFSGRQFSNSRSEMNVSTLELGDSALYLCASSLGQRYEQYFGPGTRLTVT.